This T cell receptor (beta chain) is drawn from a study of Graves' ophthalmopathy and Graves' hyperthyroidism. The ends were cut back, 4 bases at V and 6 bases at J, with 10 bases in the middle. In germline, CDR1 is MNHNS, CDR2 SASEGT. CDR3 size: 12 residues. The authors amplified TCR beta CDR3 regions from RNA transcripts. Second-round multiplex PCR came after a first-round RT-PCR that employed HTBI primers. TCRdb re-called the multiplex PCR reads through MiXCR, storing one row per CDR3 protein. The table lists roughly 160,000 distinct CDR3 sequences, 30% to 45% of them singletons. This clonotype came up a few times.

The chain links TRBV6-1 to TRBJ2-7, with D possibly called TRBD1 or TRBD2 (5 bases each). Specimen: peripheral blood. The receptor was derived from a woman in her forties with Graves' ophthalmopathy. The CDR3 coding sequence is TGTGCCAGCAGTGGTGGGGACCTCGAGCAGTACTTC. Translating it yields CASSGGDLEQYF.